These T cell receptor beta chains were read from a single sample in a study of cytomegalovirus exposure and HLA in healthy donors. Here immunoSEQ multiplex PCR was the method, and the copy in TCRdb shows in-frame clones only, minus some. In the table there are over 200,000 clones, roughly 85% of which are singletons. The sequencing input was PBMCs. These receptors all come from a woman aged 18-30 years in good health and CMV-seronegative. Each CDR3 is given with its conserved first and last residue. The D gene is left open where the match is weak.

V gene	D gene	J gene	CDR3 DNA	CDR3 protein
TRBV9	-	TRBJ1-4	TGTGCCAGCAGCGTAGATCCTGATCGCGGTGAAAAACTGTTTTTT	CASSVDPDRGEKLFF
TRBV2	TRBD2	TRBJ2-1	TGTGCCAGCGCTCTCGCGGGGGGGCCCAATGAGCAGTTCTTC	CASALAGGPNEQFF
TRBV30	-	TRBJ2-5	TGTGCCTGGGGCACCCTGGGGGAGACCCAGTACTTC	CAWGTLGETQYF
TRBV27	-	TRBJ2-6	TGTGCCAGCACCCTCAAGGTGCGGCAGCCCTCGGGGAACGCTGGGGCCAACGTCCTGACTTTC	CASTLKVRQPSGNAGANVLTF
TRBV5-1	-	TRBJ2-7	TGCGCCAGCAGCTTGGAGGGCCAGTTCTACGAGCAGTACTTC	CASSLEGQFYEQYF
TRBV11-2	-	TRBJ1-2	TGTGCCAGCAGCTTAATTCCCGACACCCAGGAGGGCTACACCTTC	CASSLIPDTQEGYTF
TRBV5-6	-	TRBJ2-2	TGTGCCAGCAGCTCCGTAAGGTCGAACACCGGGGAGCTGTTTTTT	CASSSVRSNTGELFF
TRBV5-6	-	TRBJ1-1	TGTGCCAGCAGCTTGGAGGTAGAACAGGGAGGAACTGAAGCTTTCTTT	CASSLEVEQGGTEAFF
TRBV18	TRBD1	TRBJ2-7	TGTGCCAGCTCACCGCGACAGGGGGAAGAGCAGTACTTC	CASSPRQGEEQYF
TRBV5-1	-	TRBJ2-7	TGCGCCAGCAGCTTGGTATGGGGTTACGAGCAGTACTTC	CASSLVWGYEQYF
TRBV9	-	TRBJ2-2	TGTGCCAGCAGCCCTACCGGGGGCACCGGGGAGCTGTTTTTT	CASSPTGGTGELFF